This is a list of T cell receptor beta chains from one sample in a study of cytomegalovirus exposure and HLA in healthy donors. Generated by immunoSEQ multiplex PCR, the TCRdb table keeps only in-frame clones and is missing some. The table records around 69,000 clones, roughly two thirds of them present only once. Sequenced material: PBMCs. Source of these receptors: a man aged 35-49 years in good health and CMV-seropositive. The CDR3 runs from the conserved cysteine through the conserved F or W. The D gene is left open where the match is weak. Clone size is stated in some rows and not others, as once, few, many or a class when expanded.

D gene	clone size	J gene	CDR3 length	V gene	CDR3 protein	CDR3 DNA
NA	NA	TRBJ1-2	13	TRBV5-1	CASSLPGGNGYTF	TGCGCCAGCAGCTTGCCGGGGGGGAACGGCTACACCTTC
NA	NA	TRBJ1-1	14	TRBV5-1	CASSGGQPAVEAFF	TGCGCCAGCAGCGGAGGACAGCCCGCGGTTGAAGCTTTCTTT
NA	NA	TRBJ1-2	13	TRBV10-3	CAISGIQGSGYTF	TGTGCCATCAGTGGGATACAGGGATCTGGCTACACCTTC
TRBD2	NA	TRBJ2-1	18	TRBV27	CASSSWPRRLAGVNEQFF	TGTGCCAGCAGCTCATGGCCTCGAAGACTAGCGGGAGTAAATGAGCAGTTCTTC
NA	NA	TRBJ1-5	13	TRBV6-6	CASSRQGSQPQHF	TGTGCCAGCAGCCGTCAGGGTAGTCAGCCCCAGCATTTT
NA	NA	TRBJ1-1	16	TRBV15	CATSRDRPGLNTEAFF	TGTGCCACCAGCAGAGATCGGCCAGGGCTAAACACTGAAGCTTTCTTT
TRBD2	NA	TRBJ2-7	14	TRBV6-1	CASTGLAGTYEQYF	TGTGCCAGCACCGGACTAGCGGGAACCTACGAGCAGTACTTC
TRBD1	NA	TRBJ1-6	14	TRBV30	CAWSGDRGNSPLHF	TGTGCCTGGAGTGGCGACAGGGGTAATTCACCCCTCCACTTT
NA	once	TRBJ2-3	15	TRBV25-1	CASSDPRGRGDTQYF	TGTGCCAGCAGTGACCCCCGAGGGCGAGGAGATACGCAGTATTTT
NA	NA	TRBJ1-5	18	TRBV6-1	CASSESMVHGAQDQPQHF	TGTGCCAGCAGTGAATCCATGGTGCATGGGGCCCAGGATCAGCCCCAGCATTTT
TRBD1	once	TRBJ2-7	14	TRBV27	CASSDRASSYEQYF	TGTGCCAGCAGTGACAGGGCAAGCTCCTACGAGCAGTACTTC
TRBD1	NA	TRBJ1-5	17	TRBV7-8	CASSLAPWTGDNQPQHF	TGTGCCAGCAGCTTAGCTCCCTGGACAGGGGATAATCAGCCCCAGCATTTT
NA	NA	TRBJ2-3	17	TRBV18	CASSRENGLDVQDTQYF	TGTGCCAGCTCACGAGAGAACGGACTTGACGTTCAAGATACGCAGTATTTT
NA	few	TRBJ1-1	14	TRBV5-4	CASSPRQANTEAFF	TGTGCCAGCAGCCCACGCCAAGCAAACACTGAAGCTTTCTTT
NA	few	TRBJ1-2	12	TRBV5-1	CASSSDSTGYTF	TGCGCCAGCAGCTCCGACTCGACCGGCTACACCTTC
NA	NA	TRBJ1-2	15	TRBV29-1	CSVEEAGGTNYGYTF	TGCAGCGTTGAAGAAGCCGGGGGGACTAACTATGGCTACACCTTC
NA	NA	TRBJ2-3	15	TRBV7-3	CASSPSGFSTDTQYF	TGTGCCAGCAGTCCTTCGGGGTTTAGCACAGATACGCAGTATTTT
TRBD1	NA	TRBJ2-7	14	TRBV6-1	CASSELQGAGEQYF	TGTGCCAGCAGTGAATTGCAGGGGGCGGGCGAGCAGTACTTC
TRBD1	NA	TRBJ1-1	14	TRBV2	CASLQGDLNTEAFF	TGTGCCAGCTTACAGGGGGATCTGAACACTGAAGCTTTCTTT
NA	NA	TRBJ1-4	15	TRBV28	CASSGREGTSEKLFF	TGTGCCAGCAGTGGCAGGGAGGGAACTAGCGAAAAACTGTTTTTT
NA	NA	TRBJ2-1	12	TRBV27	CASSSRGNEQFF	TGTGCCAGCAGTTCCCGGGGGAATGAGCAGTTCTTC
NA	NA	TRBJ1-4	14	TRBV30	CAWRRGEVNEKLFF	TGTGCCTGGAGGCGAGGAGAGGTTAATGAAAAACTGTTTTTT
NA	NA	TRBJ2-7	14	TRBV6-5	CGDLRDNETYEQYF	TGTGGGGATCTCCGGGACAACGAAACCTACGAGCAGTACTTC
TRBD1	NA	TRBJ2-7	14	TRBV6-6	CASSPGQGLWEQYF	TGTGCCAGCAGTCCGGGACAGGGTTTGTGGGAGCAGTACTTC
NA	NA	TRBJ2-1	12	TRBV7-8	CASSLSRGEQFF	TGTGCCAGCAGCCTGTCTCGGGGGGAGCAGTTCTTC
TRBD1	few	TRBJ1-1	13	TRBV6-1	CASSGQGFNEAFF	TGTGCCAGCAGTGGACAGGGGTTCAACGAAGCTTTCTTT
NA	NA	TRBJ1-3	15	TRBV7-7	CASSLDGGAGNTIYF	TGTGCTAGCAGCTTAGATGGAGGGGCTGGAAACACCATATATTTT
TRBD1	NA	TRBJ1-1	15	TRBV25-1	CASRREQGSTIEAFF	TGTGCCAGCAGAAGAGAACAGGGGTCTACTATTGAAGCTTTCTTT
TRBD2	NA	TRBJ2-3	16	TRBV28	CASSPWTSGTTDTQYF	TGTGCCAGCAGTCCGTGGACTAGCGGAACCACAGATACGCAGTATTTT
NA	few	TRBJ1-5	14	TRBV28	CASSAPGANQPQHF	TGTGCCAGCAGTGCACCAGGGGCCAATCAGCCCCAGCATTTT
NA	NA	TRBJ1-1	13	TRBV6-5	CASSSRTLTEAFF	TGTGCCAGCAGTTCCCGGACACTCACTGAAGCTTTCTTT